This T cell receptor beta chain was documented in a study of cytomegalovirus exposure and HLA in healthy donors. Whole-study findings and limits: Cytomegalovirus-associated TCR beta chains were listed, numbering 164.

The CDR3 extends over 15 amino acids. With 0 bases removed from V and 4 bases from J, the gap between germline ends came to 13 bases. CDR1 and CDR2 (germline): MNHNY, SVGAGI (reference sequence). As regards this clone: The antigen is unknown.

The table came from immunoSEQ multiplex PCR; TCRdb's copy has only in-frame clones and leaves some out. The table lists about 140,000 clones, 70% to 90% of them singletons, with roughly 10% in the top ten. The chain employs TRBV6-6 and TRBJ2-7, with D possibly matching TRBD2 (5 bases). The clonotype comes from a man aged 18 to 30 in good health and CMV-seropositive. The sequencing sample was made of PBMCs. The DNA of the CDR3 is TGTGCCAGCAGTTACTCGTCAGGAACGGGGTACGAGCAGTACTTC. Translated: CASSYSSGTGYEQYF.